This TCR beta chain was profiled in a study of CXCR3-negative and CXCR3-positive naive CD8 T cells. Study observations and caveats: The TRBV-TRBJ usage of naive CXCR3-negative and CXCR3-positive cells was similar, but that of memory cells differed. Much lower diversity was found in memory CD8+ cells, while both naive subsets had comparably high diversity. CXCR3-positive naive cells had more hydrophobic TRB CDR3s than CXCR3-negative naive cells.

On this clonotype: The antigen is not known.

Carrying UMI labels, the TRB cDNA libraries were prepared through 5' RACE. After re-calling the 5' RACE reads, TCRdb lists one entry per CDR3 protein, DNA absent. The listing records around 160,000 distinct CDR3 sequences. Germline CDR1 SEHNR, CDR2 FQNEAQ (reference sequence). The CDR3 covers 16 residues. CD45RO-CCR7+CD27+CD95- expression identified naive CD8+ T cells. Sequencing was performed on naive CXCR3+ CD8+ T cells from blood. Sample subset: CD45RO-CCR7+CD27+CD95- naive CD8+ T cells expressing CXCR3 (TNR3+). The chain has TRBV7-9 and TRBJ2-6. This receptor was identified in a human donor in good health. Some clones in this sample may be carry-over from other donors' samples. This CDR3 reads CASSSIGVSGANVLTF.